The clone carrying this TCR beta chain was found a few times. TCRdb redid the calling of the RT-PCR reads with MiXCR, one entry per CDR3 protein. The table records about 700,000 distinct CDR3 sequences, approximately 15% of them present only once. Trimming removed 0 bases from V and 10 bases from J; junction bases left unmatched: 6. The germline V gene encodes CDR1 SGHRS and CDR2 YFSETQ. This CDR3 comprises 14 residues. The TCR sequence derives from a female donor in good health, serving as a healthy control. The gene calls are TRBV5-1 and TRBJ1-2, with 10 positions matching TRBD1. Specimen: memory CD4+ T cells from blood. CDR3 DNA sequence: TGCGCCAGCAGCTTGGGACAGGGGGCGCGTCTCTACACCTTC. It codes for CASSLGQGARLYTF. Filled out from reference TRBV5-1 and TRBJ1-2, the complete variable domain reads KAGVTQTPRYLIKTRGQQVTLSCSPISGHRSVSWYQQTPGQGLQFLFEYFSETQRNKGNFPGRFSGRQFSNSRSEMNVSTLELGDSALYLCASSLGQGARLYTFGSGTRLTVV.